The clone carrying this TCR beta chain was found a few times. Its antigen is still unknown. This record belongs to a study of identical twins. With no exceptions, donors were healthy Caucasians. With template switching, a universal primer site was added, and the cDNA carried unique molecular identifiers. TCRdb re-called the 5' RACE reads through MiXCR, storing one row per CDR3 protein. The sample has roughly 250,000 distinct CDR3 sequences; approximately 7% are singletons. In germline, CDR1 is MNHNS, CDR2 SASEGT. The CDR3 covers 13 residues. The germline V and J ends were trimmed by 7 bases and 13 bases, with 22 bases remaining between them. Findings and caveats of the study: Modelling underestimated the level of out-of-frame TCR alpha sharing observed in monozygotic twins. Twin pairs' shared out-of-frame alpha sequences were enriched in low generation probability.

These data were also filed under a second study, of yellow fever vaccine responses in identical twins.

This chain connects TRBV6-1 to TRBJ2-5, with a tentative D call TRBD2 (5 bases). The clonotype was recovered from a young woman in good health. The sequencing input was memory (CD45RO+) T cells sorted from blood. The chain's CDR3 is CASIQAEKGNAYF. The CDR3 DNA is TGTGCCAGCATTCAAGCGGAGAAGGGTAACGCGTACTTC.